This section outlines one T cell receptor (beta chain) sequence together with its context. The source of the sample is a study of control samples from healthy donors and cancer patients. Libraries were prepared by immunoSEQ multiplex PCR; TCRdb keeps only in-frame clonotypes and omits some of them. This table holds approximately 110,000 clones, 90% to 95% found once. This sequence was found in a woman younger than 35 in good health. Sample: blood.

CDR3 DNA: TGTGCCAGCAGCTCTATTAACACAGGGGGTATAACTTCGAACACCGGGGAGCTGTTTTTT. Encoded protein: CASSSINTGGITSNTGELFF. This sequence joins TRBV28 and TRBJ2-2, with 8 nucleotides matching TRBD1. Germline CDR1 reads MDHEN; CDR2 reads SYDVKM. This CDR3 is 20 amino acids long. V shed 6 bases, J shed 0 bases, and the junction held 18 bases outside the gene matches. The whole variable domain, remainder taken from reference TRBV28 and TRBJ2-2, is DVKVTQSSRYLVKRTGEKVFLECVQDMDHENMFWYRQDPGLGLRLIYFSYDVKMKEKGDIPEGYSVSREKKERFSLILESASTNQTSMYLCASSSINTGGITSNTGELFFGEGSRLTVL.